This T cell receptor beta chain is from a study of blood T cell repertoires in COVID-19. Looking at the study overall: Sources were T cells, B-cell-depleted T cells, or PBMCs; the material itself was cDNA or gDNA.

The protocol was immunoSEQ multiplex PCR, while the TCRdb copy is restricted to in-frame clones and leaves out a portion. The sample holds hundreds of thousands of clones; roughly nine tenths are singletons and the top ten take roughly 1.1%. Trimming took 7 bases from V and 3 from J, leaving 11 bases between them. The germline CDR1 and CDR2 sequences are LNHDA and SQIVND (reference sequence). The CDR3 length is 13 residues. Ages ranged from roughly 18 to 100 years, with residence in about two dozen US areas. Membership in each cohort depended on participant-reported clinical history. The chain carries TRBV19 and TRBJ2-3; no reliable D call. The sample comprised PBMCs or T cells enriched from blood (not recorded which). The receptor was derived from a man aged 25-45 years who had recovered from COVID-19. Here the CDR3 reads CASNFRQTDTQYF. CDR3 nucleotides: TGTGCCAGTAATTTCAGGCAGACAGATACGCAGTATTTT.